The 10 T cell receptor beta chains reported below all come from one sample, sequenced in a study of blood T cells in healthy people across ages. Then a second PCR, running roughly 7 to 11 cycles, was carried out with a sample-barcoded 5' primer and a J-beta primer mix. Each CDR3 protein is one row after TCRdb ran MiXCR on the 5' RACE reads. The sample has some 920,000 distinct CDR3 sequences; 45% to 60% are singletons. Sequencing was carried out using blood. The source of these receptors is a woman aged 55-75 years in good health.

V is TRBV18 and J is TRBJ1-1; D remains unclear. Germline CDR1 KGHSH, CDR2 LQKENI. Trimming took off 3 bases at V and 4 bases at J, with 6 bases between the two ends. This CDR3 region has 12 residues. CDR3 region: CASSPVATEAFF. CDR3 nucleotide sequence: TGTGCCAGCTCACCCGTAGCCACTGAAGCTTTCTTT.

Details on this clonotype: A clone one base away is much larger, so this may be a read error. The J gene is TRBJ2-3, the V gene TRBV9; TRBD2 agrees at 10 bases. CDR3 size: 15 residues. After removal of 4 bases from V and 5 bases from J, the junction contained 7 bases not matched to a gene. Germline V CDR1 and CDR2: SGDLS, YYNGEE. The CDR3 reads CASSTSGKWRDTQYF. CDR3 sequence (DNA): TGTGCCAGCAGCACTAGCGGGAAGTGGAGAGATACGCAGTATTTT.

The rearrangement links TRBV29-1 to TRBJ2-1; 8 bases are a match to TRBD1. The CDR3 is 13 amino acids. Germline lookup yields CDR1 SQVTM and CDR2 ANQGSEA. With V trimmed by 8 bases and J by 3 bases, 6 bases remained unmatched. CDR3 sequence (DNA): TGCAGCCTGGACAGGGCCTACTACAATGAGCAGTTCTTC. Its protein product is CSLDRAYYNEQFF.

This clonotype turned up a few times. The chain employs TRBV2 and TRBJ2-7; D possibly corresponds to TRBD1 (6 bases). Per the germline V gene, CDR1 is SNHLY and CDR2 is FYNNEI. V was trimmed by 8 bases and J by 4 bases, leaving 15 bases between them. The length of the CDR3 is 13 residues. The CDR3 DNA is TGTGCCAGCTCAACAGGGTCACTATACGAGCAGTACTTC. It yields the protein CASSTGSLYEQYF.

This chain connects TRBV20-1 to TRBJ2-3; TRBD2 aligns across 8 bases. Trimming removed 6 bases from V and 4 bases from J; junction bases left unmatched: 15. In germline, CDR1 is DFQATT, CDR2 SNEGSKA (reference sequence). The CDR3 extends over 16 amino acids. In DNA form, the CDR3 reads TGCAGTGCCCGAGCCCGGGGGGGTAGGGATGCAGATACGCAGTATTTT. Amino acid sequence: CSARARGGRDADTQYF.

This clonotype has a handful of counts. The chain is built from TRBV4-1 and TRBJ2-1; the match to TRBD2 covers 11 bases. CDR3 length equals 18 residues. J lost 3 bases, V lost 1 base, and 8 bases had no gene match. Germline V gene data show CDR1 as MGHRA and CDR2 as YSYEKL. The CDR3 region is CASSQVGFGTSGYNEQFF. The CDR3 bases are TGCGCCAGCAGCCAAGTAGGTTTCGGGACTAGCGGCTACAATGAGCAGTTCTTC.

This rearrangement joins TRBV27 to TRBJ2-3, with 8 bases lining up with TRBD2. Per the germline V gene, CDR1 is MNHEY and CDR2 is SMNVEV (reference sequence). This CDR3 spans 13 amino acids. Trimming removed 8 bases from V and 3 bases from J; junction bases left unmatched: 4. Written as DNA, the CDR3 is TGTGCCAGCGGACTAGCATGGACAGATACGCAGTATTTT. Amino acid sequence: CASGLAWTDTQYF.

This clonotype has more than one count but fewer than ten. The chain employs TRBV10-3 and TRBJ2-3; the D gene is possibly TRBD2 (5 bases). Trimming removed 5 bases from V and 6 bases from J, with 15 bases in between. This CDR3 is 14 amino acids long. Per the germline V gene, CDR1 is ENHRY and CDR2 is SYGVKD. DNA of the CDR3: TGTGCCATCAGTACCTCCGGGAAGACGGATACGCAGTATTTT. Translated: CAISTSGKTDTQYF.

The CDR3 sequence is CASSTDSPVGEQYF. CDR3 DNA sequence: TGTGCCAGCAGTACGGACAGTCCGGTGGGGGAGCAGTACTTC. The gene calls are TRBV6-6 and TRBJ2-5; possibly TRBD1 for D (6 bases). V gave up 5 bases and J gave up 11 bases, with 21 bases separating them. Germline-derived CDR1 and CDR2 are MNHNY and SVGAGI (reference sequence). The CDR3 consists of 14 residues.

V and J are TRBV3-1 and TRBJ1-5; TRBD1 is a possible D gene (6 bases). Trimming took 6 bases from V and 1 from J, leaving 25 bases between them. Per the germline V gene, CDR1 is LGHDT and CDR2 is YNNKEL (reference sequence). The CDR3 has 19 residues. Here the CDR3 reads CASRKQGNGVWLSNQPQHF. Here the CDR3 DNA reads TGTGCCAGCAGGAAACAGGGAAACGGCGTCTGGTTGAGCAATCAGCCCCAGCATTTT.